Presented here are 19 T cell receptor beta chains from one specimen sequenced in a study of CXCR3-negative and CXCR3-positive naive CD8 T cells (dated by TCRdb to about 2019). Sequencing was performed on a NextSeq 550. The Human TCR Profiling Kit (MiLaboratory) was used to prepare UMI-labeled 5' RACE TRB cDNA libraries. Reprocessed by TCRdb, the reads give a single entry per CDR3 protein sequence, without DNA. In this sample's table one finds 65,000 to 85,000 distinct CDR3 sequences. The biggest ten clones account for approximately 1.5% of the sample. The specimen was naive CXCR3- CD8+ T cells from blood. This specimen's cell subset or site label, per the study, means: CD45RO-CCR7+CD27+CD95- naive CD8+ T cells lacking CXCR3 (TNR3-). The receptors derive from a human donor in good health. Some clones in this sample may be carry-over from other donors' samples.

The V gene is TRBV7-9, the J gene TRBJ2-3; the TRBD2 assignment by TCRdb is unverifiable without DNA. Germline assignment: CDR1 SEHNR and CDR2 FQNEAQ (reference sequence). The CDR3 consists of 15 residues. The CDR3 spells CASSLVGALMDTQYF.

The gene calls are TRBV9 and TRBJ2-7; TCRdb's assignment of TRBD1 cannot be checked, as there is no DNA. CDR3 length: 17 amino acids. Germline CDR1 SGDLS, CDR2 YYNGEE. The CDR3 reads CASSVSPANPQSYEQYF.

V usage is TRBV7-9 and J usage is TRBJ2-1. Germline CDR1 and CDR2: SEHNR and FQNEAQ (reference sequence). The CDR3 has 15 residues. This chain's CDR3 is CASSSREASYNEQFF.

The chain couples TRBV5-5 to TRBJ2-3. This CDR3 is built from 15 residues. Germline CDR1 SGHKS, CDR2 YYEKEE (reference sequence). CDR3 sequence: CASSLGGLAQDTQYF.

V usage is TRBV9 and J usage is TRBJ2-2; TCRdb lists TRBD1, though no DNA is available to test this call. Per the germline V gene, CDR1 is SGDLS and CDR2 is YYNGEE. This CDR3 region has 15 residues. CDR3: CASRAGLGVTGELFF.

The gene calls are TRBV24-1 and TRBJ2-1; without DNA, the TCRdb call of TRBD2 cannot be checked. From germline, CDR1 is KGHDR and CDR2 SFDVKD. The CDR3 runs to 15 residues. CDR3 residues: CATSSGTSGYNEQFF.

The chain uses TRBV29-1 and TRBJ1-1; the D gene TCRdb calls, TRBD1, cannot be checked with no DNA. The CDR3 is 14 amino acids. Germline CDR1 is SQVTM and CDR2 is ANQGSEA. The CDR3 spells CSETPGQGGTEAFF.

V usage is TRBV4-1 and J usage is TRBJ1-1. The CDR3 runs to 16 residues. Germline CDR1 is MGHRA and CDR2 is YSYEKL. This CDR3 is CASSQAVADFNTEAFF.

The rearrangement uses TRBV29-1 and TRBJ2-7; TCRdb lists TRBD1, though no DNA is available to test this call. This CDR3 is 11 amino acids long. The germline CDR1 and CDR2 sequences are SQVTM and ANQGSEA. The CDR3 here is CSVESRGEQYF.

The chain carries TRBV28 and TRBJ2-7. The length of the CDR3 is 14 residues. Germline values: CDR1 MDHEN, CDR2 SYDVKM. The chain's CDR3 is CASSFVGQDSEQYF. Looking up the rest from reference TRBV28 and TRBJ2-7 gives the full variable domain: DVKVTQSSRYLVKRTGEKVFLECVQDMDHENMFWYRQDPGLGLRLIYFSYDVKMKEKGDIPEGYSVSREKKERFSLILESASTNQTSMYLCASSFVGQDSEQYFGPGTRLTVT.

This chain links TRBV29-1 with TRBJ1-1; lacking DNA, the TRBD1 call made by TCRdb goes unchecked. This CDR3 contains 12 residues. From germline, CDR1 is SQVTM and CDR2 ANQGSEA. Here the CDR3 reads CSVRQGATEAFF.

This chain joins TRBV15 and TRBJ2-1; TCRdb proposes TRBD2, but this gene call is untestable without DNA. Germline CDR1 reads LNHNV; CDR2 reads YYDKDF (reference sequence). This CDR3 spans 13 amino acids. The CDR3 spells CATSRRDYNEQFF.

This chain's CDR3 is CASSSGTPKPYEQYF. The chain combines TRBV28 with TRBJ2-7; TCRdb indicates TRBD1, and absent DNA this call remains unverified. CDR3 length equals 15 residues. Germline-derived CDR1 and CDR2 are MDHEN and SYDVKM.

The chain has TRBV12-3 or TRBV12-4 and TRBJ2-7; TCRdb's D call, TRBD2, is unchecked because there is no DNA. The CDR3 consists of 17 residues. CDR3 loop: CASSLSGGLAFVYEQYF.

V gene TRBV12-5 combines with J gene TRBJ2-5; the D call from TCRdb, TRBD1, cannot be confirmed without DNA. Germline CDR1 reads LGHNT; CDR2 reads FRNRAP. The length of the CDR3 is 16 residues. The CDR3 is CASGHLMGGRQETQYF.

V is TRBV2 and J is TRBJ1-1; lacking DNA, the TRBD1 call made by TCRdb goes unchecked. CDR1 is SNHLY, CDR2 FYNNEI, per germline. The CDR3 totals 14 residues. The CDR3 spells CASSEAVGGTEAFF.

J is TRBJ2-1 and V is TRBV7-9; TCRdb outputs TRBD1, but without DNA this stays unchecked. The germline gives CDR1 SEHNR, CDR2 FQNEAQ (reference sequence). The CDR3 covers 13 residues. Here the CDR3 reads CASSATGSPEQFF.

This rearrangement joins TRBV9 to TRBJ2-1; there is no DNA to check the TCRdb D call of TRBD2. Germline V gives CDR1 SGDLS, CDR2 YYNGEE. The CDR3 length is 16 residues. The CDR3: CASSPLAESSYNEQFF.

V usage is TRBV29-1 and J usage is TRBJ2-1; the TCRdb call, TRBD1, lacks DNA for checking. The CDR3 loop spans 13 amino acids. Germline assignment: CDR1 SQVTM and CDR2 ANQGSEA. The CDR3 loop reads CSVERGARIEQFF.